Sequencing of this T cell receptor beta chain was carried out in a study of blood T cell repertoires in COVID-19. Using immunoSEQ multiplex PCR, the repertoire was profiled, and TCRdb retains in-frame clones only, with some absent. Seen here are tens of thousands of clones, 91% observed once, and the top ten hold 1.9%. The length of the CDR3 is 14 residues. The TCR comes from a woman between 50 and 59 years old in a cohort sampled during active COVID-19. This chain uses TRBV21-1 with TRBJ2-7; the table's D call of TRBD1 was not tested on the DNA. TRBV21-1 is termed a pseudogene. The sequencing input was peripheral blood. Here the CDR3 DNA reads TGTGCCAGCAGCCACCGGGACAGGAGAGGCAAGCAGTACTTC. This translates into CASSHRDRRGKQYF.